One sample yielded the 20 T cell receptor beta chains listed below, sequenced in a study of control samples from healthy donors and cancer patients. Sequencing was performed with immunoSEQ multiplex PCR; in TCRdb, only in-frame clones are kept and a portion is missing. The table shows about 130,000 clones, with around 93% occurring only once. Sequencing was carried out using blood. The receptors shown here come from a man younger than 35 in good health.

V gene TRBV19 combines with J gene TRBJ1-2; the match to TRBD1 covers 8 bases. Germline V lookup: CDR1 LNHDA, CDR2 SQIVND (reference sequence). Trimming at V came to 7 bases and at J to 4 bases, leaving 8 bases not matched to a gene. This CDR3 region has 14 residues. The CDR3 coding sequence is TGTGCCAGTACCCGGGACAGGAGGATCTATGGCTACACCTTC. Protein sequence: CASTRDRRIYGYTF.

The rearrangement uses TRBV5-5 and TRBJ2-6; D remains ambiguous. CDR1 and CDR2 (germline): SGHKS, YYEKEE (reference sequence). Trimming stripped 2 bases from V and 0 bases from J, with 0 bases between. The CDR3 totals 13 residues. In DNA form, the CDR3 reads TGTGCCAGCAGCTTCTCTGGGGCCAACGTCCTGACTTTC. It translates to CASSFSGANVLTF.

The rearrangement uses TRBV6-5 and TRBJ2-1; 11 bases match TRBD2. The germline V gene has CDR1 MNHEY and CDR2 SVGAGI. CDR3 length equals 15 residues. Trimming cost V 6 bases and J 9 bases; bases outside gene matches: 10. CDR3 nucleotides: TGTGCCAGCAGCCTCATAGCGGGGGGGCTGGGTGAGCAGTTCTTC. Residues: CASSLIAGGLGEQFF.

This chain uses TRBV2 with TRBJ1-4, with 9 bases lining up with TRBD1. There are 14 residues in the CDR3. J lost 8 bases, V lost 6 bases, and 7 bases had no gene match. Germline V gene sequence: CDR1 SNHLY, CDR2 FYNNEI. In nucleotides, the CDR3 is TGTGCCAGCAGCGATACAGGGGGCCTAGAAAAACTGTTTTTT. Protein product: CASSDTGGLEKLFF.

The chain joins TRBV6-5 to TRBJ1-1; TRBD1 might be the D (6 bases). The CDR3 spans 13 residues. Deletions cut 10 bases from V and 2 bases from J, with 14 bases between. Germline V CDR1 and CDR2: MNHEY, SVGAGI. The CDR3 DNA reads TGTGCCACCAGGACAGCTCTAAACACTGAAGCTTTCTTT. Translating it yields CATRTALNTEAFF.

The chain couples TRBV19 to TRBJ2-3; 7 nucleotides align to TRBD1. Trimming took 5 bases from V and 1 from J; bases not matched to a gene: 9. CDR1 and CDR2 from the germline V gene are LNHDA and SQIVND (reference sequence). The CDR3 totals 16 residues. The CDR3 region is CASSSSRDRGTDTQYF. The CDR3 DNA reads as TGTGCCAGTAGTTCGAGCAGAGACAGGGGCACAGATACGCAGTATTTT.

The chain employs TRBV5-6 and TRBJ1-6; 7 nucleotides align to TRBD1. V shed 4 bases and J 8 bases; nucleotides not matched to a gene: 6. This CDR3 has 14 amino acids. Germline loops: CDR1 SGHDT, CDR2 YYEEEE. The DNA of the CDR3 is TGTGCCAGCAGCACGGGACAGTTAGATTCACCCCTCCACTTT. It encodes CASSTGQLDSPLHF.

V gene TRBV20-1 combines with J gene TRBJ1-4; 8 bases are shared with TRBD1. The CDR3 loop spans 13 amino acids. The germline V gene has CDR1 DFQATT and CDR2 SNEGSKA (reference sequence). The trim removed 3 bases at V and 7 bases at J, leaving 4 bases unmatched. As DNA, the CDR3 is TGCAGTGCTAGTCAGGGGGCGAGTGAAAAACTGTTTTTT. Translating it yields CSASQGASEKLFF.

The chain has TRBV15 and TRBJ2-7, with 8 bases aligning to TRBD1. Germline CDR1 LNHNV, CDR2 YYDKDF (reference sequence). This CDR3 has 14 residues. The J segment lost 1 base and the V segment lost 3 bases, leaving 2 bases of the junction unmatched. CDR3 sequence: CATSSDRGSYEQYF. The CDR3 bases are TGTGCCACCAGCAGCGACAGGGGTTCCTACGAGCAGTACTTC.

The J gene is TRBJ1-2, the V gene TRBV9; maybe TRBD1 (5 bases). Germline V gene sequence: CDR1 SGDLS, CDR2 YYNGEE. CDR3 length: 16 amino acids. V lost 2 bases and J 0 bases, leaving 14 bases between the germline ends. CDR3 protein: CASSVAGTLSNYGYTF. The CDR3 region has the DNA TGTGCCAGCAGCGTGGCCGGGACCCTTTCTAACTATGGCTACACCTTC.

The V call is TRBV6-1, the J call TRBJ2-6, with a weak D call TRBD2 (5 bases). Between the trimmed V and J ends, which lost 2 bases and 0 bases, there was a span of 8 bases. The CDR3 runs 16 residues. Germline V gene data show CDR1 as MNHNS and CDR2 as SASEGT. In DNA, the CDR3 is TGTGCCAGCAGTGAACACAGCGGCTCTGGGGCCAACGTCCTGACTTTC. Amino acids: CASSEHSGSGANVLTF.

This chain uses TRBV6-5 with TRBJ2-7, with 10 bases aligning to TRBD1. The CDR3 length is 13 residues. CDR1 MNHEY and CDR2 SVGAGI come from the germline V gene. V shed 6 bases, J shed 3 bases, and the junction held 2 bases outside the gene matches. CDR3 DNA sequence: TGTGCCAGCAGAAGGGACAGGGGCTACGAGCAGTACTTC. Translated, it gives CASRRDRGYEQYF.

The V and J genes are TRBV14 and TRBJ1-3, with D possibly being TRBD1 (6 bases). The CDR3 is made up of 13 amino acids. V lost 9 bases and J lost 0, with 9 bases in between. Germline V gene sequence: CDR1 SGHDN, CDR2 FVKESK. The DNA of the CDR3 is TGTGCCAGGGTGGACAGCTCTGGAAACACCATATATTTT. Translated, it gives CARVDSSGNTIYF.

The V call is TRBV5-5, the J call TRBJ1-2; possibly TRBD1 for D (6 bases). V dropped 0 bases and J dropped 0 bases, with 12 bases sitting between them. From germline, CDR1 is SGHKS and CDR2 YYEKEE (reference sequence). The length of the CDR3 is 16 residues. CDR3 DNA sequence: TGTGCCAGCAGCTTGGGGGGGCAGGTTACTAACTATGGCTACACCTTC. Translated: CASSLGGQVTNYGYTF.

V gene TRBV30 combines with J gene TRBJ1-4, with 9 bases aligning to TRBD1. This CDR3 has 14 residues. The V gene end was trimmed by 3 bases and the J gene end by 5 bases; junction bases not matched to a gene: 4. The germline V gene has CDR1 GTSNPN and CDR2 SVGIG (reference sequence). CDR3 residues: CAWRAGTGNEKLFF. CDR3 sequence (DNA): TGTGCCTGGAGGGCCGGGACAGGGAATGAAAAACTGTTTTTT.

The chain uses TRBV27 and TRBJ2-5; 12 nucleotides match TRBD2. The germline V gene encodes CDR1 MNHEY and CDR2 SMNVEV (reference sequence). This CDR3 has 17 residues. V was pared by 0 bases and J by 3 bases, with 5 bases of the junction left unmatched. Written as DNA, the CDR3 is TGTGCCAGCAGTTTATCGAGGGCTAGCGGGGGGGAAGAGACCCAGTACTTC. Amino acids: CASSLSRASGGEETQYF.

The chain couples TRBV9 to TRBJ1-2; the D gene is possibly TRBD1 (5 bases). V lost 4 bases and J lost 0, with 13 bases in between. The CDR3 has 15 residues. The germline gives CDR1 SGDLS, CDR2 YYNGEE. In DNA form, the CDR3 reads TGTGCCAGCAGCCCCAGCGGGGGAGCTAACTATGGCTACACCTTC. Translating it yields CASSPSGGANYGYTF.

The chain carries TRBV2 and TRBJ1-1; 7 positions agree with TRBD1. The CDR3 has 14 residues. Trimming cost V 6 bases and J 3 bases; bases outside gene matches: 7. Germline CDR1 is SNHLY and CDR2 is FYNNEI. The CDR3 DNA is TGTGCCAGCAGGGGGGGGACAGCCTACACTGAAGCTTTCTTT. It yields the protein CASRGGTAYTEAFF.

The rearrangement links TRBV7-9 to TRBJ2-1; 9 bases fit TRBD2. Germline assignment: CDR1 SEHNR and CDR2 FQNEAQ (reference sequence). J lost 5 bases, V lost 2 bases, and 10 bases had no gene match. The CDR3 is 17 residues long. The CDR3 protein is CASSLRAAGGPHNEQFF. Written as DNA, the CDR3 is TGTGCCAGCAGCTTACGGGCCGCGGGGGGGCCCCACAATGAGCAGTTCTTC.

The chain uses TRBV11-2 and TRBJ2-1; weak D call: TRBD2 (6 bases). Between the trimmed V and J ends, which lost 5 bases and 2 bases, there was a span of 10 bases. Per the germline V gene, CDR1 is SGHAT and CDR2 is FQNNGV. The CDR3 has 14 amino acids. In nucleotides, the CDR3 is TGTGCCAGCAGCCATCGGACTACCTACAATGAGCAGTTCTTC. This sequence encodes CASSHRTTYNEQFF.